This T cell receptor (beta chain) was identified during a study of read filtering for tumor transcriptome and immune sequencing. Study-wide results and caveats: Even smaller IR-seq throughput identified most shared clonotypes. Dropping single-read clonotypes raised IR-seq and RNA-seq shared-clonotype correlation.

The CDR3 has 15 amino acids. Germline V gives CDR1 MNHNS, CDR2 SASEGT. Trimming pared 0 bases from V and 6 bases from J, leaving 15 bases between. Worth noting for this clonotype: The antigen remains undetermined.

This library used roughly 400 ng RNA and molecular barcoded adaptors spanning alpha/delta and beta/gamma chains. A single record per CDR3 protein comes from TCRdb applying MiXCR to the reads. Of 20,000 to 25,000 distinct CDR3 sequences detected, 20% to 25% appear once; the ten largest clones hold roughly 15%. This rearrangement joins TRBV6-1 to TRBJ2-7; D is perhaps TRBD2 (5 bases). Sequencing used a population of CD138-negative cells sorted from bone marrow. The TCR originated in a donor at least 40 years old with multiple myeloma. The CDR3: CASSEAPRETCEQYF. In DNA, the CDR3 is TGTGCCAGCAGTGAAGCCCCCCGGGAAACCTGCGAGCAGTACTTC.